This TCR beta chain is drawn from a study of shared clonotypes between healthy human individuals. The genomic DNA of each subset was split evenly across several immunoSEQ plates. In the study's own analysis: Without quality scores, immunoSEQ junctional reads could not be filtered like full-length reads. TCRdb keeps only in-frame clones here, not all; method: immunoSEQ multiplex PCR. The D gene and trimming were derived from the DNA, and the V and J assignments and clone size from that table. This table holds more than 400,000 clones, 81% found once. All donors qualified as healthy HIV-negative adults and had experienced no recent acute infections or vaccinations. The unsorted samples took 90 million to 95 million PBMCs to get genomic DNA. CDR1 is KGHSH and CDR2 is LQKENI in the germline V gene. The CDR3 is 16 residues long. V lost 2 bases to trimming and J lost 3 bases; unmatched junction nucleotides: 6.

Input material: PBMCs. The chain uses TRBV18 and TRBJ2-7; 11 positions match TRBD1. This clonotype was obtained from a middle-aged woman in good health. Some clones in this sample may be carry-over from other donors' samples. CDR3 sequence reads: CASSPGQGASLYEQYF. In DNA, the CDR3 is TGTGCCAGCTCACCAGGACAGGGGGCTTCCCTCTACGAGCAGTACTTC.